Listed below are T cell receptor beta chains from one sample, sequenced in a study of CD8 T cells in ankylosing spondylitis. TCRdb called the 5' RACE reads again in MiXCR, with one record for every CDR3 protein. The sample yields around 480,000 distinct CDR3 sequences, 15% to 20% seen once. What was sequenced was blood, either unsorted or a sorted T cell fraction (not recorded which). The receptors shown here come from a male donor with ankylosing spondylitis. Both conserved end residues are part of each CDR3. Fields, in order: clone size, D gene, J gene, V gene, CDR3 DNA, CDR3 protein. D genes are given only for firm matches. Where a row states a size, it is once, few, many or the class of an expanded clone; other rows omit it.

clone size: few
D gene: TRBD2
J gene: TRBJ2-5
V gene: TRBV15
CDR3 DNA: TGTGCCACCAGCAGATCTCAACTAGCGGGACGAGAGACCCAGTACTTC
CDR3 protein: CATSRSQLAGRETQYF

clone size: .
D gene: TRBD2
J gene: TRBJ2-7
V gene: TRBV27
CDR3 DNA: TGTGCCAGCACCCCCCGGGGGGTCTACGAGCAGTACTTC
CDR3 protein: CASTPRGVYEQYF

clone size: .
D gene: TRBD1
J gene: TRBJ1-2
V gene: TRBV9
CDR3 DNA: TGTGCCAGCAGCGTAGGGCCAACAGGGGAAGGCGTACAGGAGGGTGGCTACACCTTC
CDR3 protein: CASSVGPTGEGVQEGGYTF

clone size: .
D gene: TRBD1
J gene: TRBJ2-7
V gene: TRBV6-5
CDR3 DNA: TGTGCCAGCAGTTACTCAGAGCCGACAGGGGACGAGCAGTACTTC
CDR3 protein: CASSYSEPTGDEQYF

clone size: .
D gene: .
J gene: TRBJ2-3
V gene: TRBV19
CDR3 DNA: TGTGCCAGTAGTATAGTGTGGCAGACCCCCACAGATACGCAGTATTTT
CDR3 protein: CASSIVWQTPTDTQYF

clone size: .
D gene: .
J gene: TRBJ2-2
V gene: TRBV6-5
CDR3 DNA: TGTGCCAGCAGTTTTGGACGACCCGGGGAGCTGTTTTTT
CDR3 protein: CASSFGRPGELFF

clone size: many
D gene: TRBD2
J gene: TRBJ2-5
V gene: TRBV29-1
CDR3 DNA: TGCAGCGTTGAAGTTACTAGCGGGGAGCATTGGAAGACCCAGTACTTC
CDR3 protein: CSVEVTSGEHWKTQYF

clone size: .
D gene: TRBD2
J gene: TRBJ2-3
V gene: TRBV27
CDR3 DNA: TGTGCCAGCAGCCCGCGTGGGTTGCGGGGAGGGCCAGCAGATACGCAGTATTTT
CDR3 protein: CASSPRGLRGGPADTQYF

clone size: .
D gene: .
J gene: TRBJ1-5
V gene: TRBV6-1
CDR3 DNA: TGTGCCAGCAGGCGGGACACCTCAGGCGAGCCCCAGCATTTT
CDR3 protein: CASRRDTSGEPQHF

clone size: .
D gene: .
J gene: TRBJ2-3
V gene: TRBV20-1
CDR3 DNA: TGCAGTGTTAGCGGAGTCAACCAACTTACGCAGTATTTT
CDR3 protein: CSVSGVNQLTQYF

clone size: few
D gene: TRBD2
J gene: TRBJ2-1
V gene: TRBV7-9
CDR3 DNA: TGTGCCAGCGGCGGGAGGTCCTCGTACAATGAGCAGTTCTTC
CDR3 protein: CASGGRSSYNEQFF

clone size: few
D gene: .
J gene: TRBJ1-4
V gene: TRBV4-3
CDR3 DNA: TGCGCCAGCAGCCAAACACGGGCAGGGTCACAAGAAAAACTGTTTTTT
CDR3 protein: CASSQTRAGSQEKLFF

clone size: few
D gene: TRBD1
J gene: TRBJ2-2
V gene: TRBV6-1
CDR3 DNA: TGTGCCAGCAGTCCCCGGACAGGGGTTTTTAACACCGGGGAGCTGTTTTTT
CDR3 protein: CASSPRTGVFNTGELFF

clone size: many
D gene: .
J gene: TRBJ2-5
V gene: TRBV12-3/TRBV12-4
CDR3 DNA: TGTGCCAGCAGTTTACGGGGCCAAGAGACCCAGTACTTC
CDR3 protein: CASSLRGQETQYF

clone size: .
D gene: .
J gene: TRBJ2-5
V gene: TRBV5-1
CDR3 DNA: TGCGCCAGCAGCCGGAGCGGGCGGGCCCAAGAGACCCAGTACTTC
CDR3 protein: CASSRSGRAQETQYF

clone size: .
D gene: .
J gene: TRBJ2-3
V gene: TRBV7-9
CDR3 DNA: TGTGCCGGTCTCGTCACAGATACGCAGTATTTT
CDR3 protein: CAGLVTDTQYF

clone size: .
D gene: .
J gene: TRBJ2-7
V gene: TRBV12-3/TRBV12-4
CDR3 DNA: TGTGCCAGCAGTGGGGCTGGCGAGCAGTACTTC
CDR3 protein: CASSGAGEQYF

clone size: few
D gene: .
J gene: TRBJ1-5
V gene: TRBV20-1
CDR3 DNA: TGCAGTGCTAGTTACAGGGTCTATCAGCCCCAGCATTTT
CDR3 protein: CSASYRVYQPQHF

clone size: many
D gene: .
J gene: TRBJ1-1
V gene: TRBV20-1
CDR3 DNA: TGCAGTGCTAGAGTGGGGGGAGTGGACACTGAAGCTTTCTTT
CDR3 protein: CSARVGGVDTEAFF

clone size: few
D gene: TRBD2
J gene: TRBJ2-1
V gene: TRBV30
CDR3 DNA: TGTGCCTGGTGGGGGGCGGGAGGGCCTCGGGAGCAGTTCTTC
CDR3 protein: CAWWGAGGPREQFF

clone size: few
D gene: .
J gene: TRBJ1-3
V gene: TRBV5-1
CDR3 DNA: TGCGCCAGCAGCTTGTTAGATCTCCGGGAATCTGGAAACACCATATATTTT
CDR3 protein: CASSLLDLRESGNTIYF

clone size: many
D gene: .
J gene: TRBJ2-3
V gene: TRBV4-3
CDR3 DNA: TGCGCCAGCAGCCTGACAGGATCTGATACGCAGTATTTT
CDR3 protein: CASSLTGSDTQYF

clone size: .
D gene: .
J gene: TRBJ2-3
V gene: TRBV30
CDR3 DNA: TGTGCCTGGAGGCTAGGTCTGAATACGCAGTATTTT
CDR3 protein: CAWRLGLNTQYF

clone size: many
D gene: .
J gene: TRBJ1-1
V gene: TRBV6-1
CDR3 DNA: TGTGCCAGCAGTGGTGACAGGAACACTGAAGCTTTCTTT
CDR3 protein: CASSGDRNTEAFF

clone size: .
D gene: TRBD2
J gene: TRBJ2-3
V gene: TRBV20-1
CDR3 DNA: TGCAGTGCTAGAGGTCCTAGCGGGAGAAGGGCAGATACGCAGTATTTT
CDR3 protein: CSARGPSGRRADTQYF

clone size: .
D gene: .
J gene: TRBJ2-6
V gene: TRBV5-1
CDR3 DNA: TGCGCCAGCAGCTTGGCCAGCCAAAGCTCTGGGGCCAACGTCCTGACTTTC
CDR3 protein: CASSLASQSSGANVLTF

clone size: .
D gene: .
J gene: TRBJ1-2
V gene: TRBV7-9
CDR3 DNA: TGTGCCAGCAGCTTCGGGGCCTCTAACTATGGCTACACCTTC
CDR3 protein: CASSFGASNYGYTF

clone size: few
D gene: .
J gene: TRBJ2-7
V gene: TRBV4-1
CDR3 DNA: TGCGCCAGCAGCCAAGCTCGATTCTACGAGCAGTACTTC
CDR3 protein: CASSQARFYEQYF

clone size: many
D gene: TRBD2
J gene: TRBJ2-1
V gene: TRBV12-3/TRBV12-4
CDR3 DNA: TGTGCCAGCAGTGTGGGACTAGCGGGGTACAATGAGCAGTTCTTC
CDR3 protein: CASSVGLAGYNEQFF

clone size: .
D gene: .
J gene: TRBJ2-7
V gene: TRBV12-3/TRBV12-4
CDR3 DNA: TGTGCCAGCTCCCCCCGGGGGGCCCACTACGAGCAGTACTTC
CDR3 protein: CASSPRGAHYEQYF

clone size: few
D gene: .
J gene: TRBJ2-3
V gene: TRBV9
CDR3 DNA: TGTGCCAGCAGCGTAAGGGTCTCTAGCACAGATACGCAGTATTTT
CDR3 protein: CASSVRVSSTDTQYF

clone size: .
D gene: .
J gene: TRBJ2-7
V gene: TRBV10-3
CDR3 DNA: TGTGCCATCAGTGTTGGGGGAACTAACGAGCAGTACTTC
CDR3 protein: CAISVGGTNEQYF

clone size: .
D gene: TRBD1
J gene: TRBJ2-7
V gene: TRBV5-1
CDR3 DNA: TGCGCCAGCAGCTTAGGGACAGTTCTCTACGAGCAGTACTTC
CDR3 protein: CASSLGTVLYEQYF

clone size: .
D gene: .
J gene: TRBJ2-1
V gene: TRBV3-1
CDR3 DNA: TGTGCCAGCAGCCAAGATCCGGGGTACAATGAGCAGTTCTTC
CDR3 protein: CASSQDPGYNEQFF

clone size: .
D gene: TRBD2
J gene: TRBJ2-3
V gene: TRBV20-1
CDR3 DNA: TGCAGTGCTAGAGGGCGACTAGCGGGGGTCACAGATACGCAGTATTTT
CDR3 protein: CSARGRLAGVTDTQYF

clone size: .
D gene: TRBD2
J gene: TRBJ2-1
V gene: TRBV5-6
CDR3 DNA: TGTGCCAGCAGCTTGGCCAATGGACTAGGGAGCCATGAGCAGTTCTTC
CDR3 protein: CASSLANGLGSHEQFF

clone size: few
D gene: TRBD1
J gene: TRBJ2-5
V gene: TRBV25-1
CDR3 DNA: TGTGCCAGCAGCGCGACAGGGTTAGAGACCCAGTACTTC
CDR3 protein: CASSATGLETQYF

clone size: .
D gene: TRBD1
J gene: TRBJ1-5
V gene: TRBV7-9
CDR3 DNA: TGTGCCAGCAGCTTAGCGGCAGGGGGATCGGGCAATCAGCCCCAGCATTTT
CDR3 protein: CASSLAAGGSGNQPQHF

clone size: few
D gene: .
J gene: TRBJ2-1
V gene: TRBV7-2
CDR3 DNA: TGTGCCACCGCCCTGTTTGTTGGTTCGGGCAATGAGCAGTTCTTC
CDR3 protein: CATALFVGSGNEQFF

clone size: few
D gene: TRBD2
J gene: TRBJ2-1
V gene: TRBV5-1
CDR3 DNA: TGCGCCAGCAGCTTGGAACCCGGACTAGCGGGGGGGGATGAGCAGTTCTTC
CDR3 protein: CASSLEPGLAGGDEQFF

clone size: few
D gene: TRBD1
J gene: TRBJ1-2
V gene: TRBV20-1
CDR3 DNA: TGCAGTGCTAGAGTAGGACAGGTATACTATGGCTACACCTTC
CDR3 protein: CSARVGQVYYGYTF

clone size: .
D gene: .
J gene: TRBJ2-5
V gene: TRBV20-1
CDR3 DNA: TGCAGTGCTAGAGGGGAGTCAGGGGATCCTGAGACCCAGTACTTC
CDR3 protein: CSARGESGDPETQYF

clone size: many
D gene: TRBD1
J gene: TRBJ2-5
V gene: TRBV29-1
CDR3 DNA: TGCAGCGTTGTCAACAGGGGAGAGACCCAGTACTTC
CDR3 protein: CSVVNRGETQYF

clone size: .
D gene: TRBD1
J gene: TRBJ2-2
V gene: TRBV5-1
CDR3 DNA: TGCGCCAGCAGCAGACGACAGGGATTAACCGGGGAGCTGTTTTTT
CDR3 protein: CASSRRQGLTGELFF

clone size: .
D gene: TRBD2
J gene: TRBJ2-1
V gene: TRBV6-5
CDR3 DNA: TGTGCCAGCGATACTAGCGGGGCCCCCTACAATGAGCAGTTCTTC
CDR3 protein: CASDTSGAPYNEQFF

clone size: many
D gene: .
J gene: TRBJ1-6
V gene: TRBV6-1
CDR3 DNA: TGTGCCAGCAGCACCGGGACGGGCTATAATTCACCCCTCCACTTT
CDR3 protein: CASSTGTGYNSPLHF

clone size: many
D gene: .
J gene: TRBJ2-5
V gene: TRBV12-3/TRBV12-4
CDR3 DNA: TGTGCCAGCAGTCAGACCGGGACTGCGACCCAGTACTTC
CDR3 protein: CASSQTGTATQYF

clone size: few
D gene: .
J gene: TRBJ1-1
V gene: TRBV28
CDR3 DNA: TGTGCCAGCAGTTTACCAGTACCCCAGGCCTACACTGAAGCTTTCTTT
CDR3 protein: CASSLPVPQAYTEAFF

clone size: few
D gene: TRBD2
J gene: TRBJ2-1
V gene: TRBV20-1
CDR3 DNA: TGCAGTGCTACTGGACTAGCGGGAACGGATGAGCAGTTCTTC
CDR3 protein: CSATGLAGTDEQFF

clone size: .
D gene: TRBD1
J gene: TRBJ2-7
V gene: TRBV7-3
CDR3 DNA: TGTGCCAGCAGCTTAGAGGCAGGGGGCGCGAACGAGCAGTACTTC
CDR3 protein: CASSLEAGGANEQYF

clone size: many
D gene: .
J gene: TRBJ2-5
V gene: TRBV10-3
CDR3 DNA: TGTGCCATCAGTGAGTCGTTGACCCAAGAGACCCAGTACTTC
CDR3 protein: CAISESLTQETQYF

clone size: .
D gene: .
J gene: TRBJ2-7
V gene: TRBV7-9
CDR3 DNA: TGTGCCAGCAGATTGCATGGGACCGAGCAGTACTTC
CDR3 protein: CASRLHGTEQYF

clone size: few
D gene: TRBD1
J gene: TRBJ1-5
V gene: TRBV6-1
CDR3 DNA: TGTGCCAGCAGGGACCGGGACAGGGCTCAGCCCCAGCATTTT
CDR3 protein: CASRDRDRAQPQHF